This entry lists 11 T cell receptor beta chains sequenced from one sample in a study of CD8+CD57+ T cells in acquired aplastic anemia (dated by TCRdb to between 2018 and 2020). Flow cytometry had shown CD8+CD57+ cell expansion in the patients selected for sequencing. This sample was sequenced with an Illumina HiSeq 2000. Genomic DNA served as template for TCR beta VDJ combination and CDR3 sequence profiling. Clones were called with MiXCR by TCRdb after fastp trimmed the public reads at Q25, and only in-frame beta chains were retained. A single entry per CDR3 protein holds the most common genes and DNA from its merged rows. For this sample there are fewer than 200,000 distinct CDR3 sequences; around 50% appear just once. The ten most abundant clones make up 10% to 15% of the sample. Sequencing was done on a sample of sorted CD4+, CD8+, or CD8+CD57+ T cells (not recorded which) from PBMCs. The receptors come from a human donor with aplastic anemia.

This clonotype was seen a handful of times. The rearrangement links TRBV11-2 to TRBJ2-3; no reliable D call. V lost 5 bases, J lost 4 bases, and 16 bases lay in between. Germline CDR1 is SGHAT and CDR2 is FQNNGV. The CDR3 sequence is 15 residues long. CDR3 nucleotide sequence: TGTGCCAGCAGCCTACTCCCTCTAGGCGCAGATACGCAGTATTTT. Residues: CASSLLPLGADTQYF.

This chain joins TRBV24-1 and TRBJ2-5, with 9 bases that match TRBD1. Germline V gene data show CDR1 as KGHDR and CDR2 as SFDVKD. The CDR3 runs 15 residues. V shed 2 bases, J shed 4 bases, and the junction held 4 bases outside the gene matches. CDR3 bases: TGTGCCACCAGTGATTCCAGACAGGGGGGAGAGACCCAGTACTTC. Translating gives CATSDSRQGGETQYF.

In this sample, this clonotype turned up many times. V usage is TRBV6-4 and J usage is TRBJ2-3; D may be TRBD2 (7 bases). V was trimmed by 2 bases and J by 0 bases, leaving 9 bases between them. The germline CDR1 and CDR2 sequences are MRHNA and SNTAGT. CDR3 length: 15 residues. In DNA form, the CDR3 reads TGTGCCAGCAGTGACGGGGGGGCTAGCACAGATACGCAGTATTTT. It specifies CASSDGGASTDTQYF.

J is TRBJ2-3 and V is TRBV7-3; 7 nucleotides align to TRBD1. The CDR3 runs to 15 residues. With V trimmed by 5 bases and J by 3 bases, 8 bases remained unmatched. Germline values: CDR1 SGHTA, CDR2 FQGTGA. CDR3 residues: CASSGTGAATDTQYF. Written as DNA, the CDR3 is TGTGCCAGCAGCGGAACAGGGGCCGCTACAGATACGCAGTATTTT.

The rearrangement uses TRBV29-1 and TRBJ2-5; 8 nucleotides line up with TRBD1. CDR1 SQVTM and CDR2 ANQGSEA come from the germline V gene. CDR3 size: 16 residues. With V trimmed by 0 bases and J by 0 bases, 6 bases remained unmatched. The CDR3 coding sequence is TGCAGCGTTGAAGACTGGACAGGGCCCGACCAAGAGACCCAGTACTTC. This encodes CSVEDWTGPDQETQYF. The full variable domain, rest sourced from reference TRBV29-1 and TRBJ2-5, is SAVISQKPSRDICQRGTSLTIQCQVDSQVTMMFWYRQQPGQSLTLIATANQGSEATYESGFVIDKFPISRPNLTFSTLTVSNMSPEDSSIYLCSVEDWTGPDQETQYFGPGTRLLVL.

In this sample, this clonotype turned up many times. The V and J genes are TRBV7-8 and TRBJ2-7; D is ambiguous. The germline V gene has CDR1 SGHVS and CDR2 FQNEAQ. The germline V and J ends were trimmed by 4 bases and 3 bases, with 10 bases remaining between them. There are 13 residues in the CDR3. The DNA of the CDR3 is TGTGCCAGCAGCTCGAGCGTAAGCTACGAGCAGTACTTC. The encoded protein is CASSSSVSYEQYF.

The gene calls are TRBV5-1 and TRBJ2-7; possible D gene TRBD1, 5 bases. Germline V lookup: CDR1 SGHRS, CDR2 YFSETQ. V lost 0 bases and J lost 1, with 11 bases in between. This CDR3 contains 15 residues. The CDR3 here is CASSLDGTGSYEQYF. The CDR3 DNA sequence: TGCGCCAGCAGCTTGGATGGTACAGGATCCTACGAGCAGTACTTC. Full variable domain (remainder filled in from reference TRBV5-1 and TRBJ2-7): KAGVTQTPRYLIKTRGQQVTLSCSPISGHRSVSWYQQTPGQGLQFLFEYFSETQRNKGNFPGRFSGRQFSNSRSEMNVSTLELGDSALYLCASSLDGTGSYEQYFGPGTRLTVT.

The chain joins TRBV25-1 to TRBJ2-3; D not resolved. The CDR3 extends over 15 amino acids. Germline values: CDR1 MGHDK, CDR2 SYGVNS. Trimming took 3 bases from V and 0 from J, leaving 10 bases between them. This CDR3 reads CASSDPTSSTDTQYF. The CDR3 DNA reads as TGTGCCAGCAGTGATCCTACCTCTAGCACAGATACGCAGTATTTT.

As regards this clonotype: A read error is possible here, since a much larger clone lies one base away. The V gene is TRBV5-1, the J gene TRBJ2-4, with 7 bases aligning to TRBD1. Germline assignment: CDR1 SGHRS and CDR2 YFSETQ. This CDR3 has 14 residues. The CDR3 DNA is TGCGCCAGCAGCTTGGTACAGGGGTCGAACATTCGGTACTTC. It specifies CASSLVQGSNIRYF.

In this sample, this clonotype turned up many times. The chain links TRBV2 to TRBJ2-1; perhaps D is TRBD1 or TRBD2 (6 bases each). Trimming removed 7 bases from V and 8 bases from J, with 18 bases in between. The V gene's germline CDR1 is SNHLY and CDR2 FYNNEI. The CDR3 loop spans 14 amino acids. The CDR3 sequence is CASNRGTPPDEQFF. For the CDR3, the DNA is TGTGCCAGCAACCGCGGGACACCTCCCGATGAGCAGTTCTTC.

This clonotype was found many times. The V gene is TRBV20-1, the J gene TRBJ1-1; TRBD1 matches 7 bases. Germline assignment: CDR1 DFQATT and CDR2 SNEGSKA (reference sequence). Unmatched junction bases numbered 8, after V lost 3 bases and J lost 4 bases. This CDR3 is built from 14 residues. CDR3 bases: TGCAGTGCTAGCGAGGGGAGGGGGCCCACTGAAGCTTTCTTT. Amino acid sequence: CSASEGRGPTEAFF.